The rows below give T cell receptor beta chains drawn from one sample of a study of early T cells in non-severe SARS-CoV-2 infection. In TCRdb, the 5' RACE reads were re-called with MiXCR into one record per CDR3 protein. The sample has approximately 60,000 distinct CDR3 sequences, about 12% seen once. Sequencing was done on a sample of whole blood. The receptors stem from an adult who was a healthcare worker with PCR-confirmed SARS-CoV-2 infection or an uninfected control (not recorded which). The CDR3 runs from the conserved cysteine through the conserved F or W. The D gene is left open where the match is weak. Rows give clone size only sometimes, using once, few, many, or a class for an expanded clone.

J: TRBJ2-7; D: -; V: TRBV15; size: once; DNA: TGTGCCACCAGCAGAGATCGGTCGGCAGGGTCCCACGAGCAGTACTTC; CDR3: CATSRDRSAGSHEQYF
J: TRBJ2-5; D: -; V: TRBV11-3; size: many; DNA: TGTGCCAGCAGCCTTCGAAATCAAGAGACCCAGTACTTC; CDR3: CASSLRNQETQYF
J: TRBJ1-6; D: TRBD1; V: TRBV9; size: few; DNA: TGTGCCAGCAGCGCCTCAGGGGGCGCGGTGTCACCCCTCCACTTT; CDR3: CASSASGGAVSPLHF
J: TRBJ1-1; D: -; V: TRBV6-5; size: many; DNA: TGTGCCAGCAGTTACCGACGCGGACTGGGTGAAGCTTTCTTT; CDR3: CASSYRRGLGEAFF
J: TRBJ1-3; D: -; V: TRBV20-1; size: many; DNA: TGCAGTGCTACCGGGGCAGTGGGAAACACCATATATTTT; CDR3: CSATGAVGNTIYF
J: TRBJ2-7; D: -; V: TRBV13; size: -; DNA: TGTGCCAGCAGCTTAGCGGACAGTTACGAGCAGTACTTC; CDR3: CASSLADSYEQYF
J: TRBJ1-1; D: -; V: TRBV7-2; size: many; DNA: TGTGCCAGCAGCTTATGGTCGGACCATTACACTGAAGCTTTCTTT; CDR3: CASSLWSDHYTEAFF
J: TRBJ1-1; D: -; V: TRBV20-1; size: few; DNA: TGCAGTGCTAGGACCGTGAACACTGAAGCTTTCTTT; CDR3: CSARTVNTEAFF
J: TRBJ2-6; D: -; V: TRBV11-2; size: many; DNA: TGTGCCAGCAGCCCTGGTTGGGCCTCTGGGGCCAACGTCCTGACTTTC; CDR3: CASSPGWASGANVLTF
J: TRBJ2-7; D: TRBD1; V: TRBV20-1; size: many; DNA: TGCAGTGCTGAGACAGGGTCCTACGAGCAGTACTTC; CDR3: CSAETGSYEQYF
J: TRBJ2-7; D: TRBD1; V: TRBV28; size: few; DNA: TGTGCCAGCAGTTCTCCCGGGGGACAGGGCCGTGGCGAGCAGTACTTC; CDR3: CASSSPGGQGRGEQYF
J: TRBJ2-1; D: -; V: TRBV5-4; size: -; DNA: TGTGCCAGCGCGGGGCCTAAGCCCGGCAATGAGCAGTTCTTC; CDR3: CASAGPKPGNEQFF
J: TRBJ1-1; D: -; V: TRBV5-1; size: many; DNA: TGCGCCAGCAGCAACGAGGGTAGTGAAGCTTTCTTT; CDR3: CASSNEGSEAFF
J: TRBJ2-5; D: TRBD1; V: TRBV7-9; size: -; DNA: TGTGCCAGCAGCTTAGCGGCAGGGGGCGTACGAGAGACCCAGTACTTC; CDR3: CASSLAAGGVRETQYF
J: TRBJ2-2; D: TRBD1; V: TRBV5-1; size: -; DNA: TGCGCCAGCAGCTTTGCGTCCGGGACAGGGTCGAACGGGGAGCTGTTTTTT; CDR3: CASSFASGTGSNGELFF
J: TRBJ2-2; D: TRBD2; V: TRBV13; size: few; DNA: TGTGCCAGCTCGAGCGGGAGGAACACCGGGGAGCTGTTTTTT; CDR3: CASSSGRNTGELFF
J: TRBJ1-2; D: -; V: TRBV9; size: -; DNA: TGTGCCAGCAGCGCGGACACAACCTATGGCTACACCTTC; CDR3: CASSADTTYGYTF
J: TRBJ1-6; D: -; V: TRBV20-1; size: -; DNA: TGCAGTGCTAGAGACCCGACAAGGGGCAATTCACCCCTCCACTTT; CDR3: CSARDPTRGNSPLHF
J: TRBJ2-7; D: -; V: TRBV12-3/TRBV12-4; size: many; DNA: TGTGCCAGCAGTTTCTCGCAGGCCCTCTACGAGCAGTACTTC; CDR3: CASSFSQALYEQYF
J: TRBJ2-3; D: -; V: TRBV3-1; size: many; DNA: TGTGCCAGCAGCCAACGTACAGATACGCAGTATTTT; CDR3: CASSQRTDTQYF
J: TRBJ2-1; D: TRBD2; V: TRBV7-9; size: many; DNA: TGTGCCAGCAACATAGCGGGGGGCCCCAATGAGCAGTTCTTC; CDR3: CASNIAGGPNEQFF
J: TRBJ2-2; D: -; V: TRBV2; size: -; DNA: TGTGCCAGCAAACACGGACAGATACTCCCCGGGGAGCTGTTTTTT; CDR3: CASKHGQILPGELFF
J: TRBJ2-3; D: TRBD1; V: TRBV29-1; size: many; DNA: TGCAGCGTTGATTTGGACAGGGGGCGCACAGATACGCAGTATTTT; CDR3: CSVDLDRGRTDTQYF
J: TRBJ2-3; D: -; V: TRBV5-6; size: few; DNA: TGTGCCAGCACCCCTTGGAGGGGGGGTAGCACAGATACGCAGTATTTT; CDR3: CASTPWRGGSTDTQYF
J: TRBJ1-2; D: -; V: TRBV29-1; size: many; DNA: TGCAGCGCCGTTGGGACCTATGGCTACACCTTC; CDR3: CSAVGTYGYTF
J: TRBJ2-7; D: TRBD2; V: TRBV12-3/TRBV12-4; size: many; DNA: TGTGCCAGCAGTTTGGTAGCGGGGTCCTACGAGCAGTACTTC; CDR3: CASSLVAGSYEQYF
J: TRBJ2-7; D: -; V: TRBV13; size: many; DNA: TGTGCCAGCAGCCCCGGACCGGGCGAGCAGTACTTC; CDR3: CASSPGPGEQYF
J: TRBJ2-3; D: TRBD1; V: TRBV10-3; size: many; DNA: TGTGCCATCAGTGCGGGACAGAGCACAGATACGCAGTATTTT; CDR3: CAISAGQSTDTQYF
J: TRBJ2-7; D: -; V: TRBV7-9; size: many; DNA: TGTGCCAGCAGCTTACGGGACCGTACCTACGAGCAGTACTTC; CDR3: CASSLRDRTYEQYF
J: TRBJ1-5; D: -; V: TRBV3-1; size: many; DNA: TGTGCCAGCAGTACGGGGGAAAGACAGCCCCAGCATTTT; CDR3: CASSTGERQPQHF
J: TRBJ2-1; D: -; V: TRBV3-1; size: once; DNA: TGTGCCAGCAGCCAAACCCCTGGACGTCTGAATGAGCAGTTCTTC; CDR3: CASSQTPGRLNEQFF
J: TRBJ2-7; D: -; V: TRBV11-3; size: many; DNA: TGTGCCAGCAGCTTAGGGGAGTATCACGACTACGAGCAGTACTTC; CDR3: CASSLGEYHDYEQYF
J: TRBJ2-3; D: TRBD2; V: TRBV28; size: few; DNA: TGTGCCAGCAGTTTGGGCCTCGGGACTACCCACACAGATACGCAGTATTTT; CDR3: CASSLGLGTTHTDTQYF
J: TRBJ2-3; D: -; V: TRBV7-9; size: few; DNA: TGTGCCAGCAGCTTAGGGAGAGATACGCAGTATTTT; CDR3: CASSLGRDTQYF
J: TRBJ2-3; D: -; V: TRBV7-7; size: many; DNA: TGTGCTAGCAGCCGACAGCGCACAGATACGCAGTATTTT; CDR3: CASSRQRTDTQYF
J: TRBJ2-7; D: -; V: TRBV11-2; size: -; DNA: TGTGCCAGCAGCTTAGGGGGAATCGGTTACGAGCAGTACTTC; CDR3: CASSLGGIGYEQYF
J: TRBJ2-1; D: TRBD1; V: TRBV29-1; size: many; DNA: TGCAGCGCGCGACAGGGCCCTTACAATGAGCAGTTCTTC; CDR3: CSARQGPYNEQFF
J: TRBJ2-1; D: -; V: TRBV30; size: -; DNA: TGTGCCTGGAGCGCCCTTAGCAATGAGCAGTTCTTC; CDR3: CAWSALSNEQFF
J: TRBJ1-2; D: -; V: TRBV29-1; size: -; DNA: TGCAGCGTTGGCGGCAACTATGGCTACACCTTC; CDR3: CSVGGNYGYTF
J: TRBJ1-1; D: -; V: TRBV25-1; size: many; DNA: TGTGCCAGCAGACCACGGAGCAGGGCGAACACTGAAGCTTTCTTT; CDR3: CASRPRSRANTEAFF
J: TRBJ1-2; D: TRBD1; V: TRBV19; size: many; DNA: TGTGCCAGTAGTATGAGGGACAGTTCTAACTATGGCTACACCTTC; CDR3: CASSMRDSSNYGYTF
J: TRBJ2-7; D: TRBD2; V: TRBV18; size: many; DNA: TGTGCCAGCTCACTCTCAGCGGGAGGGATGTACGAGCAGTACTTC; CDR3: CASSLSAGGMYEQYF
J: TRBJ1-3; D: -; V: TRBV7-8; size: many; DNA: TGTGCCAGCAGCTTAAGTTCGGCCAACACCATATATTTT; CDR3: CASSLSSANTIYF
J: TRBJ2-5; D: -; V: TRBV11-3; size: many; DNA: TGTGCCAGCAGCTTAGACCCTGCAGAGGGAGGAGAGACCCAGTACTTC; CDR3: CASSLDPAEGGETQYF